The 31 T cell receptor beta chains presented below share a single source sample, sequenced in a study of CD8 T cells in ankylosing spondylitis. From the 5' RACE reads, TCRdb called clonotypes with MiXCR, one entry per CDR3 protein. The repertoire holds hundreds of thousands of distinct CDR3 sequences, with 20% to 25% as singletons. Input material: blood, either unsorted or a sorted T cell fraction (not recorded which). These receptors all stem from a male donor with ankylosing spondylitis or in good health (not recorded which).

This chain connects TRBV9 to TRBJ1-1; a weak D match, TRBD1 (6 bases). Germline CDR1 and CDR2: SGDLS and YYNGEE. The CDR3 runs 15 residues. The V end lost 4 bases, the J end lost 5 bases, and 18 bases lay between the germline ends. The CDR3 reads CASSPGPGGRTEAFF. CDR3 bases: TGTGCCAGCAGCCCTGGCCCTGGGGGGCGGACTGAAGCTTTCTTT.

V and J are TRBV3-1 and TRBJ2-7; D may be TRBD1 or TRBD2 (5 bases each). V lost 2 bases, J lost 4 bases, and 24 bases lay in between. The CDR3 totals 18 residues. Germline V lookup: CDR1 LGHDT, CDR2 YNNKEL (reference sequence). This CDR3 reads CASSQYSPRDGTQYEQYF. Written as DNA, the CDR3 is TGTGCCAGCAGCCAATATTCCCCCCGGGACGGAACCCAGTACGAGCAGTACTTC.

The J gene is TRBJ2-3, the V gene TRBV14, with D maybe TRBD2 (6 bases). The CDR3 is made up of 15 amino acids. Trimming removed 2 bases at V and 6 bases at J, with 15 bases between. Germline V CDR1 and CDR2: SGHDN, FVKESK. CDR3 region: CASSQPFGGPDTQYF. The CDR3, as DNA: TGTGCCAGCAGCCAACCTTTCGGGGGACCTGATACGCAGTATTTT.

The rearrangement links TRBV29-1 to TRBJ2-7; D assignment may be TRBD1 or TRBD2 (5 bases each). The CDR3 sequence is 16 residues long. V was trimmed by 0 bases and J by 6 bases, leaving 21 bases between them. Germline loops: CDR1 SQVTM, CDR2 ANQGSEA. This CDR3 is CSVEDVSERGLFEQYF. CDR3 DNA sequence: TGCAGCGTTGAAGATGTGTCCGAGAGGGGTTTATTCGAGCAGTACTTC.

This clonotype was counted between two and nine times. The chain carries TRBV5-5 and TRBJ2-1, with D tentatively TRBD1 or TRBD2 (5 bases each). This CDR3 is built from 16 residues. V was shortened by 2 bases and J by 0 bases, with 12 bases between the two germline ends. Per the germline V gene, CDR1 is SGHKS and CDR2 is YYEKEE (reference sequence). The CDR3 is CASSFRGESSYNEQFF. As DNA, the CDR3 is TGTGCCAGCAGCTTCCGAGGGGAGAGCTCCTACAATGAGCAGTTCTTC.

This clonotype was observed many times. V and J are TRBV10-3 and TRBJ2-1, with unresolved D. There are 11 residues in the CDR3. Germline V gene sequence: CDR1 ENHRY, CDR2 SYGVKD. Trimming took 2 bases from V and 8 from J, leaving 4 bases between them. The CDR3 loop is CAISEIHEQFF. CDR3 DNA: TGTGCCATCAGTGAGATCCATGAGCAGTTCTTC.

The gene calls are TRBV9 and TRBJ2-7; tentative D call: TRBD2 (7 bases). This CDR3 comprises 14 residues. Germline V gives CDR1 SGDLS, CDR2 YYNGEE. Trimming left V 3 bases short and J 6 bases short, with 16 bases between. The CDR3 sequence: CASSGGTTGFEQYF. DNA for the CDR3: TGTGCCAGCAGCGGAGGGACTACAGGGTTCGAGCAGTACTTC.

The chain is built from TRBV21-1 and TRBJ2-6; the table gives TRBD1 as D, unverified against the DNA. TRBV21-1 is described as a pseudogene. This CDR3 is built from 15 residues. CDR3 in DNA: TGTGCCAGCAGCAGCATAGGGGCCGGGGCCAACGTCCTGACTTTC. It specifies CASSSIGAGANVLTF.

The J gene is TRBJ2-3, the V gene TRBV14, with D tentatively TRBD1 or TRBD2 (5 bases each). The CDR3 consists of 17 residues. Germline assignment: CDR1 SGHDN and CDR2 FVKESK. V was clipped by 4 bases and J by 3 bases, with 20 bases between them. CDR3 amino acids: CASSRTLGGTVTDTQYF. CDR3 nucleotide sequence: TGTGCCAGCAGCCGCACGCTTGGGGGAACGGTAACAGATACGCAGTATTTT.

The CDR3 is CASSLSADMYNEQFF. Here the CDR3 DNA reads TGTGCCAGCAGTTTATCGGCGGACATGTACAATGAGCAGTTCTTC. The rearrangement links TRBV28 to TRBJ2-1; a weak D match, TRBD1 (5 bases). Germline loops: CDR1 MDHEN, CDR2 SYDVKM. Trimming stripped 1 base from V and 4 bases from J, with 11 bases between. CDR3 length: 15 residues. The variable domain in full, with the rest retrieved from reference TRBV28 and TRBJ2-1, is DVKVTQSSRYLVKRTGEKVFLECVQDMDHENMFWYRQDPGLGLRLIYFSYDVKMKEKGDIPEGYSVSREKKERFSLILESASTNQTSMYLCASSLSADMYNEQFFGPGTRLTVL.

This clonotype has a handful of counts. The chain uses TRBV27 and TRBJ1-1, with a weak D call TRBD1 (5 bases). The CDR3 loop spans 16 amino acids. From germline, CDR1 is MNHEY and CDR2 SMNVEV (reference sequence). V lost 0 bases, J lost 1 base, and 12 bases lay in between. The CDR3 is CASSLSAWGWNTEAFF. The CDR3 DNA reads TGTGCCAGCAGTTTATCCGCCTGGGGCTGGAACACTGAAGCTTTCTTT.

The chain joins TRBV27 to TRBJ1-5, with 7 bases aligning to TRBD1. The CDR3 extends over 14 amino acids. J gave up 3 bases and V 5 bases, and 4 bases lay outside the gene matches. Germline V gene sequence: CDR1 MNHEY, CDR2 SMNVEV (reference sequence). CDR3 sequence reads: CASSLQGPNQPQHF. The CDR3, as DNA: TGTGCCAGCAGTCTACAGGGGCCCAATCAGCCCCAGCATTTT.

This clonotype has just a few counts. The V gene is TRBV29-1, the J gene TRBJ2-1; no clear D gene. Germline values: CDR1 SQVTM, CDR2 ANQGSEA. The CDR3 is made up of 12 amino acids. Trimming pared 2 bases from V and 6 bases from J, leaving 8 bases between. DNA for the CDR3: TGCAGCGTTGAAATCAGGCTCAATGAGCAGTTCTTC. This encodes CSVEIRLNEQFF.

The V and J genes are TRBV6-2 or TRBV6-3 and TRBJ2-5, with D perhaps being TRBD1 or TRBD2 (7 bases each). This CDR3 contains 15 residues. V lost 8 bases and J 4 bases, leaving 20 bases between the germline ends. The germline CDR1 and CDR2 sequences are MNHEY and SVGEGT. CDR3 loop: CASEPGGGIPETQYF. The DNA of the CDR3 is TGTGCCAGCGAGCCAGGGGGGGGTATTCCAGAGACCCAGTACTTC.

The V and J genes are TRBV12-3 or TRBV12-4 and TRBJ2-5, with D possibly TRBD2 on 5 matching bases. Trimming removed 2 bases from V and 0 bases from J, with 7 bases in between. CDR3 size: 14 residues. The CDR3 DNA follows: TGTGCCAGCAGTTTATGGGAGTACCAAGAGACCCAGTACTTC. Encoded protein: CASSLWEYQETQYF.

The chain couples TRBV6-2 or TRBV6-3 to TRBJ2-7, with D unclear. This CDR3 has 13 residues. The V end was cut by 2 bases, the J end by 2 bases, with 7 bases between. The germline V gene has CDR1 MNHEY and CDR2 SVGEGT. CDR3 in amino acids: CASSYHWAYEQYF. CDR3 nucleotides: TGTGCCAGCAGTTACCACTGGGCCTACGAGCAGTACTTC.

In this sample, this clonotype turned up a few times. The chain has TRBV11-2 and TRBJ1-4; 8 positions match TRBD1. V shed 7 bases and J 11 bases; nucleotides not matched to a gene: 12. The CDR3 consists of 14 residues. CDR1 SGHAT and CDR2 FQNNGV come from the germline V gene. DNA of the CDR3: TGTGCCAGCACCCTTGGACAGGGCCCAATTAAACTGTTTTTT. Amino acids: CASTLGQGPIKLFF.

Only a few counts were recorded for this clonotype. The DNA of the CDR3 is TGCAGTGCTAGGGCAGGGCTTATCGATGAGCAGTTCTTC. The encoded protein is CSARAGLIDEQFF. This chain links TRBV20-1 with TRBJ2-1, with D perhaps TRBD1 (5 bases). The V end was cut by 3 bases, the J end by 8 bases, with 14 bases between. The CDR3 contains 13 residues. From germline, CDR1 is DFQATT and CDR2 SNEGSKA (reference sequence).

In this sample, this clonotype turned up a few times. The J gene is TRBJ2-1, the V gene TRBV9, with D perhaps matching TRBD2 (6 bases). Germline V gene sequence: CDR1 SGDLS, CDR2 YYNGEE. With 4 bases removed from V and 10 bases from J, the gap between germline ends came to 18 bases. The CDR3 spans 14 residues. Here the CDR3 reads CASSPEGTPNEQFF. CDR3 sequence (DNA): TGTGCCAGCAGCCCCGAGGGGACTCCCAACGAGCAGTTCTTC.

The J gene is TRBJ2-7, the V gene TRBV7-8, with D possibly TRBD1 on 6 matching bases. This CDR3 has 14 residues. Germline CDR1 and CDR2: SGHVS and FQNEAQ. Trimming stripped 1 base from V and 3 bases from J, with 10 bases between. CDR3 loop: CASSLDRAIYEQYF. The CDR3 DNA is TGTGCCAGCAGCTTAGACAGGGCAATCTACGAGCAGTACTTC.

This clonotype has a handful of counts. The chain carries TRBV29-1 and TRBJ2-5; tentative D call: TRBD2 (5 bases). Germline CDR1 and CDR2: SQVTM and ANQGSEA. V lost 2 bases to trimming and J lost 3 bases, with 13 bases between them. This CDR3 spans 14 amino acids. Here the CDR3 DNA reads TGCAGCGTTGAAAGGGAGTCAGTCGAAGAGACCCAGTACTTC. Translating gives CSVERESVEETQYF.

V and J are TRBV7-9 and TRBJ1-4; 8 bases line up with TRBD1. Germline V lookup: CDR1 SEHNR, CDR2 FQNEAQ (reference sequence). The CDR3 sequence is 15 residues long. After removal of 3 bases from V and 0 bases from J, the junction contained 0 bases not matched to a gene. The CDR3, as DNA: TGTGCCAGCAGCTTGGACAGGGCAACTAATGAAAAACTGTTTTTT. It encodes CASSLDRATNEKLFF.

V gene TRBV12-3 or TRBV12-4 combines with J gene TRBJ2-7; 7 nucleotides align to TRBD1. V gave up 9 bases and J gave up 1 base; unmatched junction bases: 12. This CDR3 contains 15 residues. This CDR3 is CASSPPDRVSYEQYF. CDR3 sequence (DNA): TGTGCCAGTTCCCCTCCCGACAGGGTTTCCTACGAGCAGTACTTC.

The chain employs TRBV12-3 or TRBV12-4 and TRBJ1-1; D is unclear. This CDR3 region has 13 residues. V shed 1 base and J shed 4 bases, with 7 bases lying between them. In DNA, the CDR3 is TGTGCCAGCAGTTTAGGGCAGTTCACTGAAGCTTTCTTT. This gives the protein CASSLGQFTEAFF.

This CDR3 reads CASSLGFTNYGYTF. The CDR3 nucleotides are TGTGCCAGCAGCTTAGGGTTCACTAACTATGGCTACACCTTC. This chain uses TRBV11-2 with TRBJ1-2; no clear D. Trimming stripped 1 base from V and 0 bases from J, with 6 bases between. Germline assignment: CDR1 SGHAT and CDR2 FQNNGV. This CDR3 contains 14 residues.

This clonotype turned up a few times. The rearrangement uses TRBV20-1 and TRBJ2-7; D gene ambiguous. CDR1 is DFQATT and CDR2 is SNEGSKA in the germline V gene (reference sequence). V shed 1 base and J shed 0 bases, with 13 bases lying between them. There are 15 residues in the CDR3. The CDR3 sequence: CSARVLASSSYEQYF. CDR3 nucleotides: TGCAGTGCTAGAGTGTTGGCTTCAAGCTCCTACGAGCAGTACTTC.

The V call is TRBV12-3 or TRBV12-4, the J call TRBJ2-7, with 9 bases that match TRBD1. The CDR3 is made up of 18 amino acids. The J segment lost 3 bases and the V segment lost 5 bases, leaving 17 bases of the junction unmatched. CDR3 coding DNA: TGTGCCAGCAGTAGAATATATGGGACAGGGACGTACAACTACGAGCAGTACTTC. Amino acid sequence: CASSRIYGTGTYNYEQYF.

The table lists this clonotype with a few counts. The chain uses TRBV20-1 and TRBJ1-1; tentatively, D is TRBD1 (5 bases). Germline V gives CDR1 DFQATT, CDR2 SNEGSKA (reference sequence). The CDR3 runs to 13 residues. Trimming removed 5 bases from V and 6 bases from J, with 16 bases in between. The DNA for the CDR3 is TGCAGTGCTCCTCGGGGGGGGTCCGCTGAAGCTTTCTTT. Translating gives CSAPRGGSAEAFF.

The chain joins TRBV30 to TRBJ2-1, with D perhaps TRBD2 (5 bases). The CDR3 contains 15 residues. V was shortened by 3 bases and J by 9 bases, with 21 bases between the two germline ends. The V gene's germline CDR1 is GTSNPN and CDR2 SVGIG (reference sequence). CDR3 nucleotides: TGTGCCTGGAGCGGCGGGCTTGAAGTCTATCGTGAGCAGTTCTTC. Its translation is CAWSGGLEVYREQFF. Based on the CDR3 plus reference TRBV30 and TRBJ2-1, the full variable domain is SQTIHQWPATLVQPVGSPLSLECTVEGTSNPNLYWYRQAAGRGLQLLFYSVGIGQISSEVPQNLSASRPQDRQFILSSKKLLLSDSGFYLCAWSGGLEVYREQFFGPGTRLTVL.

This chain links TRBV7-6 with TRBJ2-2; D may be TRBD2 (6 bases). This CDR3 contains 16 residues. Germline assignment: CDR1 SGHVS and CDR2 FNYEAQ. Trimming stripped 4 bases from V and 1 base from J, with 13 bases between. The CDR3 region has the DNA TGTGCCAGCAGCTCACGGACGGGGGTGAACACCGGGGAGCTGTTTTTT. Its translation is CASSSRTGVNTGELFF.

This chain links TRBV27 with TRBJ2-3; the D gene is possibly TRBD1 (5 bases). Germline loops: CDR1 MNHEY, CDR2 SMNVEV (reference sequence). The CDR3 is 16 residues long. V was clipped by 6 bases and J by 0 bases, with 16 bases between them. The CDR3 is CASRPRTFTSTDTQYF. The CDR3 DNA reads TGTGCCAGCAGACCAAGGACATTCACGAGCACAGATACGCAGTATTTT.